The entry that follows covers one T cell receptor (beta chain) sequence. The data originate from a study of T cell clones after liver transplantation. The overall study: Until 12-24 months post-transplant, subjects got standard immunosuppression and no induction.

In germline, CDR1 is LNHDA, CDR2 SQIVND (reference sequence). Trimming took 8 bases from V and 4 from J; bases not matched to a gene: 13. The CDR3 loop spans 17 amino acids. Clones were sequenced by immunoSEQ multiplex PCR, and TCRdb holds only the in-frame ones, with some missing. This sample has about 51,000 clones; 70% to 90% occur once, and the top ten carry roughly 14%. The sequence was obtained from a human patient who received a liver transplant. Some T cells may be supplied by the graft donor. The sample here was CD8+ T cells from blood, taken 12 months after liver transplant. This rearrangement joins TRBV19 to TRBJ2-1, with TRBD2 matching 11 bases. CDR3 amino acids: CASSEGLAEGVYNEQFF. The CDR3 coding sequence is TGTGCCAGTTCAGAGGGACTAGCGGAGGGGGTATACAATGAGCAGTTCTTC.